Below are 6 T cell receptor beta chains sequenced from a single sample in a study of blood T cell repertoires in COVID-19. The data were produced by immunoSEQ multiplex PCR, yet TCRdb's version contains in-frame clones alone and is incomplete. The data show 65,000 or so clones, with over 65% seen just once and roughly 0.83% held by the top ten. The sequenced sample was peripheral blood. These receptors originate from a woman in her seventies with acute or convalescent COVID-19.

The chain couples TRBV5-1 to TRBJ2-5; 7 bases match TRBD1. This CDR3 has 17 amino acids. V lost 0 bases to trimming and J lost 2 bases; unmatched junction nucleotides: 10. Germline loops: CDR1 SGHRS, CDR2 YFSETQ. The CDR3 protein is CASSLAGGAGGQETQYF. CDR3 coding DNA: TGCGCCAGCAGCTTGGCCGGTGGAGCAGGGGGTCAAGAGACCCAGTACTTC.

This clone was found once. CDR3 in DNA: TGTGCCAGTATAGGGCAGGGATACAATGAGCAGTTCTTC. This codes for CASIGQGYNEQFF. The V and J genes are TRBV19 and TRBJ2-1; D possibly corresponds to TRBD1 (5 bases). Trimming took 7 bases from V and 4 from J, leaving 11 bases between them. This CDR3 is built from 13 residues. Germline V CDR1 and CDR2: LNHDA, SQIVND (reference sequence). Complete variable domain (other parts from reference TRBV19 and TRBJ2-1): DGGITQSPKYLFRKEGQNVTLSCEQNLNHDAMYWYRQDPGQGLRLIYYSQIVNDFQKGDIAEGYSVSREKKESFPLTVTSAQKNPTAFYLCASIGQGYNEQFFGPGTRLTVL.

This chain joins TRBV7-9 and TRBJ2-5; 9 bases match TRBD2. Trimming cost V 1 base and J 2 bases; bases outside gene matches: 5. This CDR3 comprises 16 residues. Germline values: CDR1 SEHNR, CDR2 FQNEAQ (reference sequence). The CDR3 here is CASSLVGSGSQETQYF. The DNA of the CDR3 is TGTGCCAGCAGCTTAGTTGGTAGCGGGAGTCAAGAGACCCAGTACTTC. Full variable domain (outside the CDR3, taken from reference TRBV7-9 and TRBJ2-5): DTGVSQNPRHKITKRGQNVTFRCDPISEHNRLYWYRQTLGQGPEFLTYFQNEAQLEKSRLLSDRFSAERPKGSFSTLEIQRTEQGDSAMYLCASSLVGSGSQETQYFGPGTRLLVL.

V is TRBV2 and J is TRBJ2-7; D gene uncertain. The CDR3 spans 14 residues. Deletions cut 4 bases from V and 6 bases from J, with 16 bases between. The germline V gene has CDR1 SNHLY and CDR2 FYNNEI. The CDR3 protein is CASSVAPRTSEQYF. For the CDR3, the DNA is TGTGCCAGCAGTGTGGCTCCTCGAACGTCCGAGCAGTACTTC.

This CDR3 is CASRIQGQETQYF. The CDR3 nucleotides are TGTGCCAGCAGGATACAGGGGCAAGAGACCCAGTACTTC. This chain joins TRBV6-5 and TRBJ2-5, with 7 bases aligning to TRBD1. Germline V CDR1 and CDR2: MNHEY, SVGAGI. The CDR3 has 13 residues. With V trimmed by 6 bases and J by 2 bases, 3 bases remained unmatched.

V usage is TRBV7-2 and J usage is TRBJ2-7, with 8 bases aligning to TRBD2. The CDR3 extends over 15 amino acids. Germline V gene sequence: CDR1 SGHTA, CDR2 FQGNSA. The V gene end was trimmed by 2 bases and the J gene end by 4 bases; junction bases not matched to a gene: 7. For the CDR3, the DNA is TGTGCCAGCAGCTTAATCGGAGCGGGGGCTTACGAGCAGTACTTC. This sequence encodes CASSLIGAGAYEQYF.